This T cell receptor beta chain is drawn from a study of cytomegalovirus exposure and HLA in healthy donors. Whole-study context: An earlier analysis identified 117 million unique TCR beta sequences in approximately 190 million T cells.

At the time of sampling, donors were nominally healthy, though unrecorded immune exposures were likely. This CDR3 spans 14 amino acids. V lost 4 bases to trimming and J lost 5 bases, with 12 bases between them. Germline CDR1 is SGDLS and CDR2 is YYNGEE. PCR used 60 Vbeta primers and 13 Jbeta primers. Some clones are missing from TCRdb's copy, which holds only in-frame ones; the method was immunoSEQ multiplex PCR. This table has roughly 180,000 clones, 80% to 90% appearing once. This TCR was recovered from a man between 18 and 35 years old in good health and CMV-seropositive. V and J are TRBV9 and TRBJ1-4; D is possibly TRBD1 (6 bases). Sequences were obtained from PBMCs. CDR3 protein: CASSKRGYNEKLFF. CDR3 in DNA: TGTGCCAGCAGCAAAAGGGGGTACAATGAAAAACTGTTTTTT.